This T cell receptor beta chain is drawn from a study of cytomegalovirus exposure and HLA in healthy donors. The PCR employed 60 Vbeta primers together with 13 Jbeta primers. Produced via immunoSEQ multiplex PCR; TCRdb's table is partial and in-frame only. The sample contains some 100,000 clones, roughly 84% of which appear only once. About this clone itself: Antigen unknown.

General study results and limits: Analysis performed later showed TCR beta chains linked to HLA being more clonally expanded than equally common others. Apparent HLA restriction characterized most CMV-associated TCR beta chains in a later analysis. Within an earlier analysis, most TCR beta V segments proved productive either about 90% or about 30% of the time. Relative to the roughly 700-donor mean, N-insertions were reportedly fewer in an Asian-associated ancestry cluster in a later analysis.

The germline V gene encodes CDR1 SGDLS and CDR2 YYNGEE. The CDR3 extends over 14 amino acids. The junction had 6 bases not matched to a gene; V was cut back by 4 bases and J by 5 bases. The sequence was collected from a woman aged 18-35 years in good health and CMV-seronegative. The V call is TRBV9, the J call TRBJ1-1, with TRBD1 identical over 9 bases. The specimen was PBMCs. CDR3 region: CASSPRTGVTEAFF. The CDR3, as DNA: TGTGCCAGCAGCCCCAGGACAGGGGTTACTGAAGCTTTCTTT.